A single sample is the source of the 8 T cell receptor beta chains below, sequenced in a study of CD8 T cells in ankylosing spondylitis. Broader study findings: There was a TCR beta motif, made of eight highly homologous variants, that appeared characteristic of ankylosing spondylitis blood.

No antigen is known for these receptors. TCRdb reprocessed the 5' RACE reads with MiXCR, giving one entry per CDR3 protein. The table lists roughly 700,000 distinct CDR3 sequences, around 20% of them singletons, with about 19% in the top ten. The specimen sequenced was blood, either unsorted or a sorted T cell fraction (not recorded which). The receptors were gathered from a male donor with ankylosing spondylitis.

The V and J genes are TRBV18 and TRBJ2-5; D is undetermined. The V end was cut by 2 bases, the J end by 4 bases, with 8 bases between. There are 13 residues in the CDR3. The germline gives CDR1 KGHSH, CDR2 LQKENI. CDR3 sequence reads: CASSPDVLETQYF. The CDR3, as DNA: TGTGCCAGCTCACCAGATGTGTTAGAGACCCAGTACTTC.

This chain links TRBV7-9 with TRBJ1-2; 7 nucleotides line up with TRBD1. Losses at the gene ends were 4 bases for V and 6 bases for J; bases not matched to a gene: 8. The CDR3 is 14 residues long. CDR1 SEHNR and CDR2 FQNEAQ come from the germline V gene (reference sequence). This CDR3 is CASSSRQGLDGYTF. The CDR3 nucleotides read TGTGCCAGCAGCTCTCGACAGGGTCTTGATGGCTACACCTTC.

This CDR3 reads CASSQGQGFGPSGANVLTF. The CDR3 bases are TGCGCCAGCAGCCAGGGTCAAGGATTCGGGCCCTCTGGGGCCAACGTCCTGACTTTC. The V gene is TRBV4-1, the J gene TRBJ2-6; no definite D call. CDR1 and CDR2 from the germline V gene are MGHRA and YSYEKL. The CDR3 covers 19 residues. V shed 3 bases and J shed 0 bases, with 18 bases lying between them.

The sample holds a few counts of this clonotype. This chain uses TRBV29-1 with TRBJ2-3; either TRBD1 or TRBD2 may fit D (5 bases each). Germline loops: CDR1 SQVTM, CDR2 ANQGSEA. V was trimmed by 1 base and J by 6 bases, leaving 11 bases between them. The CDR3 sequence is 13 residues long. CDR3 sequence: CSVEVGAVDTQYF. CDR3 bases: TGCAGCGTTGAAGTCGGGGCCGTGGATACGCAGTATTTT.

The V gene is TRBV18, the J gene TRBJ2-7; D could derive from TRBD1 or TRBD2 (5 bases each). The CDR3 length is 14 residues. Germline CDR1 is KGHSH and CDR2 is LQKENI. Trimming stripped 3 bases from V and 2 bases from J, with 11 bases between. The CDR3 sequence is CASSPGTNAYEQYF. As DNA, the CDR3 is TGTGCCAGCTCACCCGGGACCAATGCCTACGAGCAGTACTTC.

This chain connects TRBV27 to TRBJ2-7; D uncertain. Germline V gene lookup returns CDR1 MNHEY and CDR2 SMNVEV (reference sequence). Trimming removed 5 bases from V and 0 bases from J, with 14 bases in between. The CDR3 is made up of 15 amino acids. The CDR3, as DNA: TGTGCCAGCAGTCTTGACTTCTCTAGCTCCTACGAGCAGTACTTC. Translating gives CASSLDFSSSYEQYF.

This rearrangement joins TRBV9 to TRBJ1-5; D is possibly TRBD1 (5 bases). CDR1 and CDR2 (germline): SGDLS, YYNGEE. The V gene lost 3 bases and the J gene lost 2 bases, with 12 bases spanning the gap. This CDR3 contains 15 residues. CDR3 in DNA: TGTGCCAGCAGCGAACGGGGCTCAGGCAATCAGCCCCAGCATTTT. This gives the protein CASSERGSGNQPQHF.

This chain links TRBV4-3 with TRBJ2-7; a weak D match, TRBD2 (7 bases). Looked up from germline, CDR1 is LGHNA and CDR2 is YSLEER. The V and J ends lost 4 bases and 3 bases respectively, with 16 bases between them. The CDR3 is made up of 15 amino acids. CDR3 protein: CASSPGRGTNYEQYF. The CDR3 coding sequence is TGCGCCAGCAGCCCTGGAAGGGGGACTAACTACGAGCAGTACTTC.